These 11 T cell receptor beta chains share one sample of origin, sequenced in a study of beta chain features in type 1 diabetes. Investigators reverse transcribed all isolated RNA, so they sequenced expressed TCRB transcripts. Using immunoSEQ multiplex PCR, the repertoire was profiled, and TCRdb retains in-frame clones only, with some absent. In the table there are 150,000 to 170,000 clones, about 7.3% of which are singletons. Sequencing was done on a sample of central memory CD4+ T cells from blood. These receptors were taken from a young man in good health.

The chain joins TRBV5-4 to TRBJ2-1; perhaps TRBD2 as D (5 bases). V lost 0 bases and J lost 0, with 13 bases in between. This CDR3 contains 17 residues. Germline V gene sequence: CDR1 SGHNT, CDR2 YYREEE (reference sequence). The CDR3 is CASSLEIAPSSYNEQFF. The CDR3, as DNA: TGTGCCAGCAGCTTGGAGATAGCGCCGAGCTCCTACAATGAGCAGTTCTTC.

This clone was seen a few times. This chain links TRBV2 with TRBJ2-7; 7 bases are shared with TRBD1. V was pared by 6 bases and J by 6 bases, with 8 bases of the junction left unmatched. Germline V gene lookup returns CDR1 SNHLY and CDR2 FYNNEI. The CDR3 is made up of 13 amino acids. The CDR3 DNA follows: TGTGCCAGCAGATCAGGGGGATTAGGCGAGCAGTACTTC. Translation: CASRSGGLGEQYF. The full variable domain, with the rest looked up from reference TRBV2 and TRBJ2-7, is EPEVTQTPSHQVTQMGQEVILRCVPISNHLYFYWYRQILGQKVEFLVSFYNNEISEKSEIFDDQFSVERPDGSNFTLKIRSTKLEDSAMYFCASRSGGLGEQYFGPGTRLTVT.

This chain uses TRBV4-1 with TRBJ2-3; D gene ambiguous. The germline V gene encodes CDR1 MGHRA and CDR2 YSYEKL. This CDR3 contains 13 residues. Trimming removed 0 bases from V and 9 bases from J, with 10 bases in between. The CDR3 DNA reads as TGCGCCAGCAGCCAAGACACAGACCCGACGCAGTATTTT. Protein: CASSQDTDPTQYF.

This clone was found many times. The chain couples TRBV29-1 to TRBJ2-4; TRBD1 matches 7 bases. After removal of 6 bases from V and 6 bases from J, the junction contained 8 bases not matched to a gene. The CDR3 has 13 amino acids. Per germline, CDR1 SQVTM and CDR2 ANQGSEA. CDR3 bases: TGCAGCGTGCAGGGGGATGCCCCAAACATTCAGTACTTC. Protein sequence: CSVQGDAPNIQYF.

The CDR3 sequence is CASSVGGSWVRNEQFF. The CDR3 DNA follows: TGTGCCAGCAGCGTAGGAGGGAGTTGGGTACGGAATGAGCAGTTCTTC. This sequence joins TRBV9 and TRBJ2-1; the D gene is possibly TRBD2 (5 bases). V dropped 0 bases and J dropped 7 bases, with 17 bases sitting between them. The CDR3 is made up of 16 amino acids. Germline V gene data show CDR1 as SGDLS and CDR2 as YYNGEE.

In its sample, this clone was seen a few times. The chain recombines TRBV19 with TRBJ1-4, with a weak D call TRBD1 (5 bases). CDR3 size: 14 residues. Germline CDR1 is LNHDA and CDR2 is SQIVND (reference sequence). V was shortened by 5 bases and J by 6 bases, with 13 bases between the two germline ends. The CDR3 DNA sequence: TGTGCCAGTAGTGGGTTTTCGGGGGATGAAAAACTGTTTTTT. Its translation is CASSGFSGDEKLFF.

This clone was detected only a few times. The J gene is TRBJ2-7, the V gene TRBV6-1, with no clear D. Germline-derived CDR1 and CDR2 are MNHNS and SASEGT. The CDR3 totals 12 residues. Trimming cost V 6 bases and J 1 base, with 7 bases left between them. For the CDR3, the DNA is TGTGCCAGCAGCGTGGAGTCCTACGAGCAGTACTTC. Residues: CASSVESYEQYF.

The chain joins TRBV5-1 to TRBJ2-1, with 9 bases that match TRBD2. Trimming took 5 bases from V and 4 from J; bases not matched to a gene: 4. The CDR3 length is 14 residues. The germline V gene encodes CDR1 SGHRS and CDR2 YFSETQ. CDR3 amino acids: CASSRLAEYNEQFF. Written as DNA, the CDR3 is TGCGCCAGCAGTAGACTAGCGGAATACAATGAGCAGTTCTTC.

This clone occurred a few times. The rearrangement joins TRBV30 to TRBJ2-7, with 12 bases lining up with TRBD1. CDR1 GTSNPN and CDR2 SVGIG come from the germline V gene (reference sequence). The CDR3 extends over 15 amino acids. The trim removed 8 bases at V and 7 bases at J, leaving 15 bases unmatched. The CDR3 spells CARGGRDRGRGEQYF. CDR3 sequence (DNA): TGTGCCCGGGGTGGTCGGGACAGGGGGCGAGGTGAGCAGTACTTC.

This clone has only a few counts. J is TRBJ2-3 and V is TRBV7-2, with 10 bases lining up with TRBD2. The trim removed 5 bases at V and 2 bases at J, leaving 13 bases unmatched. The CDR3 runs 18 residues. CDR1 and CDR2 (germline): SGHTA, FQGNSA. The CDR3 sequence: CASSPWGASGSYTDTQYF. In DNA, the CDR3 is TGTGCCAGCAGCCCCTGGGGGGCTAGCGGGAGTTACACAGATACGCAGTATTTT.

This clone was observed a handful of times. This chain links TRBV25-1 with TRBJ2-1; TRBD1 agrees at 12 bases. The ends lost 3 bases at V and 2 bases at J; junction bases unmatched: 5. The germline CDR1 and CDR2 sequences are MGHDK and SYGVNS. The CDR3 has 17 residues. The CDR3 DNA follows: TGTGCCAGCAGTGATAGGGGACAGGGGGCGACCTACAATGAGCAGTTCTTC. This gives the protein CASSDRGQGATYNEQFF.